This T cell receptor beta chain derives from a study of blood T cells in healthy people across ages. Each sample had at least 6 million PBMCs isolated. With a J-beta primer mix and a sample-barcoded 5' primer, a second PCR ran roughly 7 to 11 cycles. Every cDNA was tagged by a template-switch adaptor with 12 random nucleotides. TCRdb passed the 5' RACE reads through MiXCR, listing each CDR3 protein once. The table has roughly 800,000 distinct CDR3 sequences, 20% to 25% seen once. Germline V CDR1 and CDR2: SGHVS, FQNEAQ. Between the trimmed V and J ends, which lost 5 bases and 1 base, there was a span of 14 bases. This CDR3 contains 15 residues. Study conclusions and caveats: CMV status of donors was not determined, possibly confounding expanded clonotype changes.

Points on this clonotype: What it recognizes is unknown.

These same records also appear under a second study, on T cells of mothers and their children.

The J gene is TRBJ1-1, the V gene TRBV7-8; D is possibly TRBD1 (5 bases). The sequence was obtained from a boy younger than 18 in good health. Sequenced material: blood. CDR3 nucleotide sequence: TGTGCCAGCAGCCCAGACCCGGGGGAGAACACTGAAGCTTTCTTT. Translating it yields CASSPDPGENTEAFF.